This T cell receptor (beta chain) was observed in a study of cytomegalovirus exposure and HLA in healthy donors. Study-level findings and limits: Presence/absence analysis assumed near-uniform sequencing depth across donors. As a later analysis showed, a missense DCLRE1C variant was linked to trimming of TCR beta V- and J-genes.

Use of 60 Vbeta and 13 Jbeta primers characterized the PCR. Method: immunoSEQ multiplex PCR; TCRdb's copy keeps in-frame clones and lacks some. The sample gives some 140,000 clones, around three quarters of which show up once; roughly 0.87% is in the top ten. Concerning this clone: As yet, its antigen is unknown.

J gave up 5 bases and V 0 bases, and 4 bases lay outside the gene matches. The CDR3 has 16 amino acids. CDR1 and CDR2 from the germline V gene are LNHNV and YYDKDF (reference sequence). The receptor was derived from a man between 18 and 35 years old in good health and CMV-seronegative. The sequencing input was PBMCs. V gene TRBV15 combines with J gene TRBJ1-4, with TRBD1 matching 9 bases. CDR3 sequence: CATSRDLGTGNEKLFF. DNA for the CDR3: TGTGCCACCAGCAGAGATCTCGGGACAGGGAATGAAAAACTGTTTTTT.